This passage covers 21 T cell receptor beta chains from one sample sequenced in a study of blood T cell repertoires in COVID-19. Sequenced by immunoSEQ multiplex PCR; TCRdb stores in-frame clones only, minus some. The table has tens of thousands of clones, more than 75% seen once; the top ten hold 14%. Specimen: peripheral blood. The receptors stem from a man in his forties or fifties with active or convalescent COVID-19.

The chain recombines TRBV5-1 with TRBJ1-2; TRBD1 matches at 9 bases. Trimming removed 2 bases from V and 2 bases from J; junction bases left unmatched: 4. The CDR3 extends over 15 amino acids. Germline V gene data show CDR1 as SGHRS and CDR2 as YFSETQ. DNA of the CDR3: TGCGCCAGCAGCTTCCGGACAGGGGACAACTATGGCTACACCTTC. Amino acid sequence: CASSFRTGDNYGYTF.

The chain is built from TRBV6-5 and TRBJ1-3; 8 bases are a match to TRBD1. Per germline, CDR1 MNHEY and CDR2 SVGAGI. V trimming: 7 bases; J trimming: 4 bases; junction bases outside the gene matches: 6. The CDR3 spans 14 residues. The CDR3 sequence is CASIPGGTGNTIYF. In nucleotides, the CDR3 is TGTGCCAGCATCCCAGGGGGCACCGGAAACACCATATATTTT.

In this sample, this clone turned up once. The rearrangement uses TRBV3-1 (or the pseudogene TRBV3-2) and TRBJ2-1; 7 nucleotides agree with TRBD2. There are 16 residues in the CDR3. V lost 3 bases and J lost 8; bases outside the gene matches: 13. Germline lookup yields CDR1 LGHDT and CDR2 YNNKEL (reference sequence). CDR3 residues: CASSHFGGGSSHEQFF. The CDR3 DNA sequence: TGTGCCAGCAGCCATTTTGGGGGGGGGTCCTCCCATGAGCAGTTCTTC.

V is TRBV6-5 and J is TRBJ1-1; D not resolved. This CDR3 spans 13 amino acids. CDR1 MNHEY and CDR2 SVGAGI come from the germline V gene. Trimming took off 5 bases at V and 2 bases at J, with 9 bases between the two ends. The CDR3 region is CASSKFYNTEAFF. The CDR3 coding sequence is TGTGCCAGCAGTAAATTCTATAACACTGAAGCTTTCTTT.

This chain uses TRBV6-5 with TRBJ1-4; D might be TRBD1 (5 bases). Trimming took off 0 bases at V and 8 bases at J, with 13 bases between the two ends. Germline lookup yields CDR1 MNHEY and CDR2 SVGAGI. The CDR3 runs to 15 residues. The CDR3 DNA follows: TGTGCCAGCAGTTACTCTCGGGACTTGCGGGAAAAACTGTTTTTT. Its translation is CASSYSRDLREKLFF.

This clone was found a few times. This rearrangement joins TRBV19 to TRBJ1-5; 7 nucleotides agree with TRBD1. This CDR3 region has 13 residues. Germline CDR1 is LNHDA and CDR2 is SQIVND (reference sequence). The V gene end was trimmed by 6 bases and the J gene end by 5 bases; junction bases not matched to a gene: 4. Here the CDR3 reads CASSRDRDQPQHF. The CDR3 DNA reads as TGTGCCAGTAGCCGCGACAGGGATCAGCCCCAGCATTTT. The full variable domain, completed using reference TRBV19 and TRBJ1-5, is DGGITQSPKYLFRKEGQNVTLSCEQNLNHDAMYWYRQDPGQGLRLIYYSQIVNDFQKGDIAEGYSVSREKKESFPLTVTSAQKNPTAFYLCASSRDRDQPQHFGDGTRLSIL.

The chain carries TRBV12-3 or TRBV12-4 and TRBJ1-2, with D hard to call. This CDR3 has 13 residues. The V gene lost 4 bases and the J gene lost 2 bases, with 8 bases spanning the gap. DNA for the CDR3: TGTGCCAGCAGTTCAGAACGAAACTATGGCTACACCTTC. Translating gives CASSSERNYGYTF.

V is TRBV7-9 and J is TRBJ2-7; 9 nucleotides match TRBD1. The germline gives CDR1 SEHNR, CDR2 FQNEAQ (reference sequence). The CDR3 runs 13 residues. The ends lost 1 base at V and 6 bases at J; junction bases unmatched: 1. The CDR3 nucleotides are TGTGCCAGCAGCTTAGGGACAGGGGCCGAGCAGTACTTC. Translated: CASSLGTGAEQYF. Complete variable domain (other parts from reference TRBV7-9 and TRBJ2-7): DTGVSQNPRHKITKRGQNVTFRCDPISEHNRLYWYRQTLGQGPEFLTYFQNEAQLEKSRLLSDRFSAERPKGSFSTLEIQRTEQGDSAMYLCASSLGTGAEQYFGPGTRLTVT.

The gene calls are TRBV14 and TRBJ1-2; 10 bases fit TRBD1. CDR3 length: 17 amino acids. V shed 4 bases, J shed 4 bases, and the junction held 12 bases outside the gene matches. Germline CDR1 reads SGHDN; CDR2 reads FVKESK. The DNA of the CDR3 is TGTGCCAGCAGCCGAGGGACAGGGGTAGGCGGAAGCTATGGCTACACCTTC. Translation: CASSRGTGVGGSYGYTF.

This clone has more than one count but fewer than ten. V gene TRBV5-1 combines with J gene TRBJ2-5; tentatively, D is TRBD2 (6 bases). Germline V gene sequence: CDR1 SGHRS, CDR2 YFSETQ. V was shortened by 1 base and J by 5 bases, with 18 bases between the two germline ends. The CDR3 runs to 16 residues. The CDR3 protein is CASSLSSETAQETQYF. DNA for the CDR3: TGCGCCAGCAGCTTGTCTAGCGAAACTGCCCAGGAGACCCAGTACTTC.

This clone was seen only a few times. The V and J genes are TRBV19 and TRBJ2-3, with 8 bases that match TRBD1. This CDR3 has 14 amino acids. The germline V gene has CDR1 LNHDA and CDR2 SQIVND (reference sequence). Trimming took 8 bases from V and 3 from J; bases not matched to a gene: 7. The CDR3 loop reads CASSQQGETDTQYF. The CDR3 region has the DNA TGTGCCAGTTCCCAACAGGGGGAGACAGATACGCAGTATTTT. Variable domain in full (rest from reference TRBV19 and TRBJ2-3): DGGITQSPKYLFRKEGQNVTLSCEQNLNHDAMYWYRQDPGQGLRLIYYSQIVNDFQKGDIAEGYSVSREKKESFPLTVTSAQKNPTAFYLCASSQQGETDTQYFGPGTRLTVL.

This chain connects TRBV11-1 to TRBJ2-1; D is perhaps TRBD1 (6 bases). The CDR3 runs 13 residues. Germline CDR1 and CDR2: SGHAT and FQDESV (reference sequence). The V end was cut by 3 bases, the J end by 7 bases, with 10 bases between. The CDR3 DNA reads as TGTGCCAGCAGCTTCAGGCAGGGGAATGAGCAGTTCTTC. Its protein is CASSFRQGNEQFF.

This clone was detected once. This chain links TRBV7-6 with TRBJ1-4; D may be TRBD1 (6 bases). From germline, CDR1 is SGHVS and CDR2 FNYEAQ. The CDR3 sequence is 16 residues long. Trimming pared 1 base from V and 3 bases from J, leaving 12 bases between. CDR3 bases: TGTGCCAGCAGCTTAGACCAGGGGATGTCTAATGAAAAACTGTTTTTT. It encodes CASSLDQGMSNEKLFF.

The CDR3 nucleotides are TGTGCCAGCAGCTTAACCCAGGGGGCTTCCGGGGAGCTGTTTTTT. Amino acid sequence: CASSLTQGASGELFF. This chain uses TRBV11-3 with TRBJ2-2, with TRBD1 matching 8 bases. CDR1 is SGHNT, CDR2 YENEEA, per germline. V lost 2 bases to trimming and J lost 6 bases; unmatched junction nucleotides: 5. This CDR3 spans 15 amino acids.

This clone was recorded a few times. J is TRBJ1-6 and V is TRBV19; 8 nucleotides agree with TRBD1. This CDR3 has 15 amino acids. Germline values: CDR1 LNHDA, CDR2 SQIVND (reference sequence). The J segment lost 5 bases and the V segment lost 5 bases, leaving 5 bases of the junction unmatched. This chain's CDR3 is CASSVRQGHNSPLHF. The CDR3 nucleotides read TGTGCCAGTAGTGTGAGACAGGGGCATAATTCACCCCTCCACTTT.

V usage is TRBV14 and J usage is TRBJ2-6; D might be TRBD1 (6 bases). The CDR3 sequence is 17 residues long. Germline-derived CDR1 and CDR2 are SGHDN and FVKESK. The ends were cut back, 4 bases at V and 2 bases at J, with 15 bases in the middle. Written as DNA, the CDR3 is TGTGCCAGCAGCCCAGGAACAGGGCGTCCTGGGGCCAACGTCCTGACTTTC. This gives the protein CASSPGTGRPGANVLTF. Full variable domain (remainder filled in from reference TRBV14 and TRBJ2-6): EAGVTQFPSHSVIEKGQTVTLRCDPISGHDNLYWYRRVMGKEIKFLLHFVKESKQDESGMPNNRFLAERTGGTYSTLKVQPAELEDSGVYFCASSPGTGRPGANVLTFGAGSRLTVL.

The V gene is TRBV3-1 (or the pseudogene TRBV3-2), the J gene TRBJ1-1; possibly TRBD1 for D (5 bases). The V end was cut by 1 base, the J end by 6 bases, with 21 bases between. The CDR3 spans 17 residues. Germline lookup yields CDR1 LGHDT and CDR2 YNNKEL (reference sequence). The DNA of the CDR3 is TGTGCCAGCAGCCAAGCGGGGGGAAGACAGCTTATGGCTGAAGCTTTCTTT. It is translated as CASSQAGGRQLMAEAFF.

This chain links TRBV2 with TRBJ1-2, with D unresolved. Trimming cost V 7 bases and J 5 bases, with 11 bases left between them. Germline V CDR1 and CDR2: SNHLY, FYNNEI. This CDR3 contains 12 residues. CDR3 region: CASKEGFYGYTF. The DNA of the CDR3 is TGTGCCAGCAAGGAGGGTTTTTATGGCTACACCTTC.

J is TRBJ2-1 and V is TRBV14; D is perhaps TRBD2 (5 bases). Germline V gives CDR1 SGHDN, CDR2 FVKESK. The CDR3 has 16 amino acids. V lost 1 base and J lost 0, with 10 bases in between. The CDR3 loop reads CASSQATGSSYNEQFF. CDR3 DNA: TGTGCCAGCAGCCAAGCCACGGGAAGCTCCTACAATGAGCAGTTCTTC.

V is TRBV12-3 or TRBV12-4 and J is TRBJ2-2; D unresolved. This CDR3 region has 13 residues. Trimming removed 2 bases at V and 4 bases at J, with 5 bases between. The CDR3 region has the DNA TGTGCCAGCAGTTTAATCGTCACCGGGGAGCTGTTTTTT. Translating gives CASSLIVTGELFF.

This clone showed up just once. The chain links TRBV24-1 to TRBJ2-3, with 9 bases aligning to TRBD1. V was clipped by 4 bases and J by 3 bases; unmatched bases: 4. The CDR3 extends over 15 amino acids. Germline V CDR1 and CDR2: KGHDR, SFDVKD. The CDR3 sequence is CATSEPGQGTDTQYF. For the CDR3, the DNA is TGTGCCACCAGTGAGCCGGGACAGGGTACAGATACGCAGTATTTT.